This T cell receptor beta chain originates from a study of cytotoxic CD8 clonotypes in ibrutinib-treated CLL. Across the study: Included were 11 to 12 relapsed/refractory and about 14 treatment-naive patients, of whom approximately 18 were IGHV unmutated.

Broader study findings: Public clonotypes were rare and shrank or held steady on treatment. Baseline levels were approached again at progression, after clonality had risen at ibrutinib response.

A note on this clone: The antigen is unknown.

The repertoire was sequenced with immunoSEQ multiplex PCR; TCRdb's copy has only in-frame clones and lacks some. The sample consists of over 150,000 clones, around 70% of them appearing once. Germline values: CDR1 SGHVS, CDR2 FNYEAQ. The CDR3 spans 15 residues. V was clipped by 2 bases and J by 0 bases, with 9 bases between them. The material was PBMCs, obtained after 24 months of ibrutinib treatment. V gene TRBV7-6 combines with J gene TRBJ2-3, with a tentative D call TRBD2 (5 bases). The origin of this receptor is a human donor with chronic lymphocytic leukemia. The CDR3 sequence: CASSLLALSTDTQYF. CDR3 in DNA: TGTGCCAGCAGCTTATTAGCGCTGAGCACAGATACGCAGTATTTT.